This T cell receptor (beta chain) was identified in a study of cytomegalovirus exposure and HLA in healthy donors. Study as a whole: In a later analysis, it was reported that the roughly 130 validation repertoires had been produced on the same platform as the roughly 700 repertoires belonging to the first cohort. Study results and limitations: The study designated 150 to 200 TCR beta chains cytomegalovirus-associated. Most TCR sequences were seen very rarely across donors, but some public TCRs occurred in many.

Details on this clone: As yet, its antigen is unknown.

Deletions cut 2 bases from V and 7 bases from J, with 8 bases between. This CDR3 is 13 amino acids long. Germline values: CDR1 SNHLY, CDR2 FYNNEI. Only in-frame clones appear in the TCRdb table, and some are missing; sequencing was by immunoSEQ multiplex PCR. The sample carries some 170,000 clones, about nine tenths recorded once. The donors were part of the validation cohort of more than 90 subjects. That cohort was separate from the first cohort, which comprised some 670 subjects. This chain uses TRBV2 with TRBJ1-4; D is uncertain. This sequence originates from a man aged 25-40 years in good health and CMV-seropositive. Material: PBMCs. The DNA for the CDR3 is TGTGCCAGCAGTGAATCGTGGATTGAAAAACTGTTTTTT. Encoded protein: CASSESWIEKLFF.